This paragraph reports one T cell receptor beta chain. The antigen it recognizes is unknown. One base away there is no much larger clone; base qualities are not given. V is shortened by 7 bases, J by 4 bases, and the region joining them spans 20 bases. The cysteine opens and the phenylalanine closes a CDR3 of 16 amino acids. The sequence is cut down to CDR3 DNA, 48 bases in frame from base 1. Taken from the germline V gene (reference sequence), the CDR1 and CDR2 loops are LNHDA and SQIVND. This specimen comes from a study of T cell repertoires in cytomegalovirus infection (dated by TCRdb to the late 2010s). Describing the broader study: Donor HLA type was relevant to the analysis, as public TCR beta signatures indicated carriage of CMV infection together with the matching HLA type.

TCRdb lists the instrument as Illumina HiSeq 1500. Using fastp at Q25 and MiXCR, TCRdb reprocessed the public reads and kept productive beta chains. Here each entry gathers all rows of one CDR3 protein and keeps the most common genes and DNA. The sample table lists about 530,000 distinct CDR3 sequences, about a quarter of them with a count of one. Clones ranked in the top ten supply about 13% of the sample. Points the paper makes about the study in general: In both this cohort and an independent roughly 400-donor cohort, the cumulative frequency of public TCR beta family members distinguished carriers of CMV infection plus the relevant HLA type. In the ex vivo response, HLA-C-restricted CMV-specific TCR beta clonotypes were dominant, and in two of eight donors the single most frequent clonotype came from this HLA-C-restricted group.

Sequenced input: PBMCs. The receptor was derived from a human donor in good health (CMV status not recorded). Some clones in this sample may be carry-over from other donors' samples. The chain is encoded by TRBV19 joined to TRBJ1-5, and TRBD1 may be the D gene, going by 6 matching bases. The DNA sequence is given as TGTGCCAGTACTCGTACGAGACAGGAACGAAATCAGCCCCAGCATTTT. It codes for CASTRTRQERNQPQHF.